The clone carrying this T cell receptor (beta chain) has a count of ten or more. Its antigen is unknown. From RNA transcripts, TCR beta CDR3 regions were amplified. Initially, a first-round RT-PCR of the TCR CDR3 employed the HTBI primer set. TCRdb analysed the multiplex PCR reads with MiXCR anew, one entry per CDR3 protein. The table shows about 350,000 distinct CDR3 sequences, with 14% occurring only once. This specimen belongs to a study of T cells in Graves' hyperthyroidism and ophthalmopathy. Study-wide results and limits: Separation of ophthalmopathy from stable hyperthyroidism was achieved by a 13 V-J model.

It was considered stable Graves' hyperthyroidism when ophthalmopathy did not progress within 18 months. Patients were aged 18 to 65, had disease duration under 2 months, and had newly diagnosed hyperthyroidism. V shed 5 bases, J shed 6 bases, and the junction held 3 bases outside the gene matches. Germline loops: CDR1 KGHSH, CDR2 LQKENI. CDR3 length equals 12 residues. The chain links TRBV18 to TRBJ1-1; TRBD1 aligns across 7 bases. Sample: blood. The clonotype was recovered from a woman aged 25 to 39 with Graves' hyperthyroidism. CDR3: CASSGQASEAFF. The CDR3 DNA follows: TGTGCCAGCTCAGGACAGGCGTCTGAAGCTTTCTTT.